These 14 T cell receptor beta chains originate from one sample sequenced in a study of T-cell reconstitution after alpha-beta-depleted transplantation in children (dated by TCRdb to 2015 to 2016). Libraries were made using PCR. The sequencer listed for this sample is Illumina HiSeq 2500. Molecular barcoding was employed in the preparation of TCR libraries, with unique molecular identifiers being used to normalize TCRbeta repertoire quantification. Clones were called with MiXCR by TCRdb after fastp trimmed the public reads at Q25, and only in-frame beta chains were retained. Rows merge per CDR3 protein into single entries with the most common DNA and genes. This sample comprises approximately 270,000 distinct CDR3 sequences, 9.9% of them detected only once. Over 9.5% of the sample goes to the ten largest clones. This specimen was PBMCs from the stem cell graft donor, taken from the stem cell graft. These TCRs come from a human donor who donated a stem cell graft to a child with SCID.

This clonotype showed up just a few times. V usage is TRBV28 and J usage is TRBJ2-2; 8 bases line up with TRBD2. CDR3 size: 15 residues. V gave up 2 bases and J gave up 4 bases; unmatched junction bases: 3. Germline CDR1 MDHEN, CDR2 SYDVKM. Here the CDR3 reads CASSLLAGSTGELFF. As DNA, the CDR3 is TGTGCCAGCAGTTTACTAGCGGGTAGCACCGGGGAGCTGTTTTTT.

The J gene is TRBJ2-7, the V gene TRBV18; 12 bases line up with TRBD1. The CDR3 extends over 16 amino acids. In germline, CDR1 is KGHSH, CDR2 LQKENI. Unmatched junction bases numbered 2, after V lost 0 bases and J lost 2 bases. CDR3 DNA sequence: TGTGCCAGCTCACCACCGGGACAGGGGGCTCCCTACGAGCAGTACTTC. It encodes CASSPPGQGAPYEQYF.

This clonotype was observed many times. The chain employs TRBV6-5 and TRBJ2-7; 12 nucleotides match TRBD2. Germline V gene lookup returns CDR1 MNHEY and CDR2 SVGAGI. J was trimmed by 3 bases and V by 0 bases; bases with no gene match: 6. The CDR3 has 17 residues. Written as DNA, the CDR3 is TGTGCCAGCAGTTACTCTCAGACTAGCGGGGGATTCTACGAGCAGTACTTC. Translation gives CASSYSQTSGGFYEQYF.

This clonotype showed up just a few times. The J gene is TRBJ2-7, the V gene TRBV28, with 8 bases identical to TRBD1. V lost 7 bases to trimming and J lost 0 bases; unmatched junction nucleotides: 5. Per the germline V gene, CDR1 is MDHEN and CDR2 is SYDVKM. The CDR3 has 14 amino acids. CDR3 amino acids: CASTRDRISYEQYF. The DNA for the CDR3 is TGTGCCAGCACCAGGGACAGGATCTCCTACGAGCAGTACTTC.

This clonotype was seen repeatedly, ten times or more. The chain links TRBV5-1 to TRBJ2-3; no definite D call. The CDR3 runs to 16 residues. From germline, CDR1 is SGHRS and CDR2 YFSETQ. Trimming shortened V by 0 bases and J by 1 base, and 12 bases separated the two germline ends. This chain's CDR3 is CASSLGALAGTDTQYF. In DNA form, the CDR3 reads TGCGCCAGCAGCTTGGGGGCCTTGGCCGGCACAGATACGCAGTATTTT.

This clonotype occurred many times. The chain links TRBV3-1 to TRBJ2-3; no firm D call. Per the germline V gene, CDR1 is LGHDT and CDR2 is YNNKEL (reference sequence). The CDR3 is 14 residues long. Trimming pared 1 base from V and 1 base from J, leaving 6 bases between. The CDR3 region has the DNA TGTGCCAGCAGCCAAGTGGGTGGCACAGATACGCAGTATTTT. Translated, it gives CASSQVGGTDTQYF.

The V gene is TRBV2, the J gene TRBJ2-1; TRBD2 aligns across 8 bases. This CDR3 has 16 residues. Germline CDR1 SNHLY, CDR2 FYNNEI. V lost 8 bases to trimming and J lost 3 bases; unmatched junction nucleotides: 12. CDR3 sequence: CASETVSGGDYNEQFF. For the CDR3, the DNA is TGTGCCAGCGAAACGGTATCGGGGGGGGACTACAATGAGCAGTTCTTC. The variable domain in full, completed from reference TRBV2 and TRBJ2-1, reads EPEVTQTPSHQVTQMGQEVILRCVPISNHLYFYWYRQILGQKVEFLVSFYNNEISEKSEIFDDQFSVERPDGSNFTLKIRSTKLEDSAMYFCASETVSGGDYNEQFFGPGTRLTVL.

This clonotype was counted many times. The chain uses TRBV5-1 and TRBJ2-5; no clear D. Germline assignment: CDR1 SGHRS and CDR2 YFSETQ. Trimming removed 2 bases from V and 5 bases from J, with 7 bases in between. The CDR3 spans 12 residues. The CDR3: CASSFPGETQYF. In nucleotides, the CDR3 is TGCGCCAGCAGCTTCCCTGGGGAGACCCAGTACTTC. The complete variable domain, with remaining parts taken from reference TRBV5-1 and TRBJ2-5, reads KAGVTQTPRYLIKTRGQQVTLSCSPISGHRSVSWYQQTPGQGLQFLFEYFSETQRNKGNFPGRFSGRQFSNSRSEMNVSTLELGDSALYLCASSFPGETQYFGPGTRLLVL.

This clonotype was seen ten or more times. The CDR3 sequence is CATSRGVLTYEQYF. For the CDR3, the DNA is TGTGCCACCAGCAGAGGGGTACTTACCTACGAGCAGTACTTC. V is TRBV15 and J is TRBJ2-7; D unclear. The germline gives CDR1 LNHNV, CDR2 YYDKDF (reference sequence). This CDR3 is built from 14 residues. V lost 1 base, J lost 2 bases, and 9 bases lay in between.

This clonotype has ten or more counts. The chain has TRBV2 and TRBJ2-2; the D gene is possibly TRBD2 (6 bases). This CDR3 has 13 amino acids. V shed 6 bases and J shed 4 bases, with 9 bases lying between them. CDR1 is SNHLY, CDR2 FYNNEI, per germline. CDR3 protein: CASRRGGTGELFF. In nucleotides, the CDR3 is TGTGCCAGCAGGAGGGGAGGCACCGGGGAGCTGTTTTTT. The whole variable domain, filled in from reference TRBV2 and TRBJ2-2, reads EPEVTQTPSHQVTQMGQEVILRCVPISNHLYFYWYRQILGQKVEFLVSFYNNEISEKSEIFDDQFSVERPDGSNFTLKIRSTKLEDSAMYFCASRRGGTGELFFGEGSRLTVL.

V and J are TRBV5-5 and TRBJ2-4; D might be TRBD1 (6 bases). Trimming pared 1 base from V and 3 bases from J, leaving 14 bases between. Germline CDR1 and CDR2: SGHKS and YYEKEE (reference sequence). This CDR3 is 16 amino acids long. The CDR3 sequence: CASSLPAGVVKNIQYF. CDR3 DNA: TGTGCCAGCAGCTTGCCGGCAGGGGTGGTCAAAAACATTCAGTACTTC.

This clonotype has only a few counts. V is TRBV20-1 and J is TRBJ2-7; 7 bases line up with TRBD1. V dropped 2 bases and J dropped 0; count of bases not matched to a gene: 7. This CDR3 has 15 amino acids. Germline V lookup: CDR1 DFQATT, CDR2 SNEGSKA (reference sequence). The CDR3 DNA reads as TGCAGTGCTAGACCCACCGACAGGGCCTCCTACGAGCAGTACTTC. Amino acid sequence: CSARPTDRASYEQYF.

The chain couples TRBV4-2 to TRBJ2-3; 10 nucleotides agree with TRBD2. With 0 bases clipped from V and 5 bases from J, the junction kept 8 bases outside the gene matches. CDR1 is LGHNA and CDR2 is YNFKEQ in the germline V gene. The CDR3 spans 17 residues. The CDR3 loop is CASSQDRASGGRDTQYF. The CDR3 DNA is TGTGCCAGCAGCCAAGATCGGGCTAGCGGGGGTAGAGATACGCAGTATTTT.

This clonotype was found many times. This chain uses TRBV9 with TRBJ2-1; weak D call: TRBD1 (5 bases). V lost 1 base to trimming and J lost 2 bases, with 16 bases between them. Germline CDR1 reads SGDLS; CDR2 reads YYNGEE. The CDR3 sequence is 17 residues long. Here the CDR3 reads CASSVTQGSFAYNEQFF. The CDR3 DNA reads TGTGCCAGCAGCGTAACTCAGGGTAGTTTCGCCTACAATGAGCAGTTCTTC.